This TCR beta chain was sequenced for a study of T cell responses to AZD1222 COVID-19 vaccine. With respect to this clone: Its antigen remains unknown. Other nucleotide sequences from this sample produce the same CDR3.

Here immunoSEQ multiplex PCR was the method, and the copy in TCRdb shows in-frame clones only, minus some. The table lists more than 100,000 clones, about nine tenths of them singletons. Findings and caveats of the study: Repertoire sampling was restricted to post-peak T cell response timepoints.

Looked up from germline, CDR1 is MNHEY and CDR2 is SVGAGI. V dropped 2 bases and J dropped 3 bases, with 2 bases sitting between them. The CDR3 runs 12 residues. The sample consisted of peripheral blood, taken on day 0 of AZD1222 vaccination. This clonotype originated in an adult in good health. V and J are TRBV6-5 and TRBJ2-1; D call uncertain. The CDR3: CASSYGYNEQFF. CDR3 sequence (DNA): TGTGCCAGCAGTTACGGCTACAATGAGCAGTTCTTC.